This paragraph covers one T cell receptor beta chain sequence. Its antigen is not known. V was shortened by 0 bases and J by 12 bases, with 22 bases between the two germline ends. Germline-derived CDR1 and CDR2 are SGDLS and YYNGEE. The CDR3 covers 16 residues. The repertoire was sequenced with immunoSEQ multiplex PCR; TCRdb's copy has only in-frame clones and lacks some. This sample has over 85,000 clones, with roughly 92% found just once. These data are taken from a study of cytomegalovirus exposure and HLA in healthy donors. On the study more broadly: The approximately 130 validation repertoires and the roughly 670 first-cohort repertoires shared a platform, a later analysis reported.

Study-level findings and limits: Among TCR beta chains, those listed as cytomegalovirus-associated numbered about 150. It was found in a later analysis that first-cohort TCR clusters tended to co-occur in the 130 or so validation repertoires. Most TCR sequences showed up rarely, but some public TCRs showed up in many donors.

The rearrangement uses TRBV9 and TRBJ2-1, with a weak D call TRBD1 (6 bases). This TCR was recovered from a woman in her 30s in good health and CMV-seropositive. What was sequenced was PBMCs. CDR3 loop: CASSVGLGLGARGQFF. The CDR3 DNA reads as TGTGCCAGCAGCGTAGGATTGGGGTTGGGGGCGAGGGGGCAGTTCTTC.